This T cell receptor (beta chain) was profiled in a study of T cell responses to AZD1222 COVID-19 vaccine. Profiling relied on immunoSEQ multiplex PCR, and the TCRdb table lists in-frame clones only, not all of them. The data show 110,000 to 150,000 clones, roughly 92% seen once. The CDR3 is made up of 17 amino acids. The J segment lost 1 base and the V segment lost 3 bases, leaving 11 bases of the junction unmatched. CDR1 and CDR2 from the germline V gene are LNHDA and SQIVND (reference sequence). This sequence was found in an adult in good health. V usage is TRBV19 and J usage is TRBJ2-7, with 8 bases matching TRBD2. Source: peripheral blood, taken on day 0 of AZD1222 vaccination. CDR3 in amino acids: CASSIGVGGRLSYEQYF. The CDR3 bases are TGTGCCAGTAGTATCGGGGTTGGCGGGAGGCTTTCCTACGAGCAGTACTTC.